This TCR beta chain was found in a study of the immune and genomic landscape of osteosarcoma (dated by TCRdb to 2018 to 2020). Background on the whole study: The overall cohort was composed of roughly 50 pediatric and adult patients with high-grade osteosarcoma, and a median age at diagnosis of 27 years (range about 5-81) was recorded. Poor-risk disease was overrepresented in the cohort, as 73% of patients had an unfavorable pathologic response to standard therapy and more than 55% were deceased. In the overall cohort, 60% of patients were male, and localized disease at diagnosis was presented by 70% to 85% of patients. Osteosarcoma specimens were profiled with whole genome, RNA and T-cell receptor sequencing plus immunohistochemistry and reverse phase protein arrays so that immunogenic potential could be defined. The osteosarcoma immunogenomic landscape was characterized by integrating TCR sequencing results with transcriptome, protein array and immunostaining data. An explanation for the limited clinical activity of immune checkpoint inhibitors in osteosarcoma was sought in the study. A couple of samples from the same tumor site were contributed by each of three patients.

The CDR3 holds 15 amino acids from the cysteine to the phenylalanine. The CDR3 DNA has 45 bases and is translated from base 1. CDR1 and CDR2 were assigned from the germline V gene as SGDLS and YYNGEE. Trimming accounts for 3 bases at V and 9 bases at J, while the number of junction bases matched to no gene is 4. In the case of this clone: No antigen is known for it. No much larger clone exists at a distance of one base, and base qualities are not known.

The tumors sampled were post-treatment primary, local recurrence and metastasis specimens taken from patients with a poor prognosis. What the work shows at the level of the full study, not this receptor alone: In five cases a single hyperexpanded clone dominated the repertoire, and each of those five cases had fewer than 100 T-cell clonotypes. Rather than matched normal tissue, external data from normal skin and healthy peripheral blood provided the clonality benchmarks. Overall, productive TCR clonality was low, with a mean of 0.09 and a maximum of 0.3, which suggests limited clonal expansion of T cells. Matched blood was collected from only a couple of patients, alongside the frozen tumor specimens. TCR productive clonality was higher in the immune-hot C3 cluster than the cold C1 cluster but still low overall. No statistical method determined sample size because osteosarcoma is rare and all possible samples were collected.

TCR beta chain CDR3 regions were immunosequenced with the ImmunoSEQ Assay (Adaptive Biotechnologies). In the source study's methods: The ImmunoSEQ Analyzer platform was used to export TCRB rearrangements, read counts, read proportions and gene usage. T-cell clonality was calculated from productive rearrangements as 1 minus Pielou's evenness. Clonal space homeostasis binned clonotypes as rare, small, medium, large or hyperexpanded (0.01 to 1 of the repertoire). TCR productive clonality was compared across immune clusters C1, C2 and C3 using the Wilcoxon rank sum test. The immuneACCESS repertoire file appears here via TCRdb, limited to in-frame rearrangements. These files lack a portion of the clones; in checked studies, under half of the deficit traces to unresolved V genes, and the cause of the others is not known. V and J calls and clone size are copied from that table; D and trimming were computed from the DNA. This sample holds fewer than 6,000 clones; around 80% were observed only once. The ten top clones hold roughly 6.5% of the sample.

This TCR was sampled from a human donor with osteosarcoma. Sequenced input: osteosarcoma tumor tissue from the lung. The chain uses TRBV9 and TRBJ2-1; 15 junctional bases match TRBD2. The CDR3 amino acid sequence is: CASSEGLAGGGEQFF. The nucleotide sequence is TGTGCCAGCAGCGAGGGACTAGCGGGAGGAGGTGAGCAGTTCTTC.